The clone carrying this T cell receptor (beta chain) has more than one count but fewer than ten. The antigen is unknown. This entry belongs to a study of response to subunit inactivated influenza vaccine. MiXCR, run by TCRdb on the RT-PCR reads, gives a single entry per CDR3 protein. The sample has over 400,000 distinct CDR3 sequences, 13% seen once; the top ten hold around 13%. The ends lost 6 bases at V and 9 bases at J; junction bases unmatched: 6. The CDR3 has 13 amino acids. Germline V lookup: CDR1 MNHEY, CDR2 SVGEGT. General observations from the study: Few additional T cells are recruited per seasonal influenza vaccination, authors suggested.

The TCR was taken from a man in his forties or fifties who received an inactivated influenza vaccine. The chain uses TRBV6-2 or TRBV6-3 and TRBJ2-1; 9 bases line up with TRBD1. The sequenced sample was PBMCs from blood, obtained about 6 weeks after vaccination. CDR3 protein: CASRKQGAPEQFF. The CDR3 DNA reads TGTGCCAGCAGGAAACAGGGGGCGCCTGAGCAGTTCTTC.